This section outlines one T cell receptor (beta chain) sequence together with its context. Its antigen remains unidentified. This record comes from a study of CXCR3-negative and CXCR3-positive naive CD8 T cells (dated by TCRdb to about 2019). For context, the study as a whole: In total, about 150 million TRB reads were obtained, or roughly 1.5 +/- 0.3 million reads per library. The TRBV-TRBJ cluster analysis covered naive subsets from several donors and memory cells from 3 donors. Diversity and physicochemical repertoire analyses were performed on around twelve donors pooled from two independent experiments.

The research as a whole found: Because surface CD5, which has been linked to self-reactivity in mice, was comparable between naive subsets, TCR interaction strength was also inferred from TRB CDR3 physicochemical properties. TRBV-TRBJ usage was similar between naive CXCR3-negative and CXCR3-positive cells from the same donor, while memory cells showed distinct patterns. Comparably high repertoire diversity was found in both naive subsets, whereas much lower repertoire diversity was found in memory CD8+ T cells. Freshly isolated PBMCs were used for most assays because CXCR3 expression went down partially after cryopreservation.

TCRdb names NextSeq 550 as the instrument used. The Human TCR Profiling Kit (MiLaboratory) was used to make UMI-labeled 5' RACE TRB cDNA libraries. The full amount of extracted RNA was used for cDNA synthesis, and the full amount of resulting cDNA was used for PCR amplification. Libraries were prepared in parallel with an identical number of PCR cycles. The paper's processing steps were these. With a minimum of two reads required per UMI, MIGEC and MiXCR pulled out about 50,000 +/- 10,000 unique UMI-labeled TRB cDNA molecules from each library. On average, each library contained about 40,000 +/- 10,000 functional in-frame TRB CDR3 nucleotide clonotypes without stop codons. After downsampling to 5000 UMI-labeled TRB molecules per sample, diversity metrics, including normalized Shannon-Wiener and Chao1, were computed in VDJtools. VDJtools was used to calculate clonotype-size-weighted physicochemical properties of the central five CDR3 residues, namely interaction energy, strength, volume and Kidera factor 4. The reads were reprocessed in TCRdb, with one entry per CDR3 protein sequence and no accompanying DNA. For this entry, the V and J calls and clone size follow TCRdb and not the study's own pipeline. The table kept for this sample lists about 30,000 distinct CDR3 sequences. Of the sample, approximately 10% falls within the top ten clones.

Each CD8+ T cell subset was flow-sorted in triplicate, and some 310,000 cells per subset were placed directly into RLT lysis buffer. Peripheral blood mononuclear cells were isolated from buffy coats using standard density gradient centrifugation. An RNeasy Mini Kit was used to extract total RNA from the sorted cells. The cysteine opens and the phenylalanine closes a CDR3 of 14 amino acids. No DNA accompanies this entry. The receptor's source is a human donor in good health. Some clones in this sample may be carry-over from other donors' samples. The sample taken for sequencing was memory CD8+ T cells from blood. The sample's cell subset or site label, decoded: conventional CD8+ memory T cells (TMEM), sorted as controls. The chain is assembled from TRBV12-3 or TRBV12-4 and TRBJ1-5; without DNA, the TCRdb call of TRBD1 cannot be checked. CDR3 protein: CASRTGTSNQPQHF.